This T cell receptor (beta chain) was documented in a study of T cells in Graves' hyperthyroidism and ophthalmopathy. Turning to the study itself: Peripheral blood was acquired at first diagnosis, ahead of any therapy whatsoever.

Amplification yielded TCR beta CDR3 regions, with RNA transcripts as the source. The HTBI primer set was used in a first-round RT-PCR of the TCR CDR3. TCRdb redid the calling of the multiplex PCR reads with MiXCR, one entry per CDR3 protein. The sample consists of some 350,000 distinct CDR3 sequences, roughly 19% of them appearing once. Uncontrolled infection, other autoimmune disease, pregnancy or lactation barred patients from enrollment. Study-level results: Blood also contained most expanded thyroid clonotypes above 0.001. Ophthalmopathy, as predicted by the model, came a median around 6.7 months after the prediction.

This clonotype was observed many times. What it recognizes is unknown. The CDR3 loop spans 16 amino acids. The germline V gene encodes CDR1 KGHDR and CDR2 SFDVKD. J was trimmed by 7 bases and V by 3 bases; bases with no gene match: 12. The sequence was collected from a woman aged 18 to 35 with Graves' hyperthyroidism. The V call is TRBV24-1, the J call TRBJ1-1; TRBD1 aligns across 8 bases. Sequencing input: blood. In DNA form, the CDR3 reads TGTGCCACCAGTGATGCCGCGGACAGGGACGAAGGTGAAGCTTTCTTT. Amino acid sequence: CATSDAADRDEGEAFF.